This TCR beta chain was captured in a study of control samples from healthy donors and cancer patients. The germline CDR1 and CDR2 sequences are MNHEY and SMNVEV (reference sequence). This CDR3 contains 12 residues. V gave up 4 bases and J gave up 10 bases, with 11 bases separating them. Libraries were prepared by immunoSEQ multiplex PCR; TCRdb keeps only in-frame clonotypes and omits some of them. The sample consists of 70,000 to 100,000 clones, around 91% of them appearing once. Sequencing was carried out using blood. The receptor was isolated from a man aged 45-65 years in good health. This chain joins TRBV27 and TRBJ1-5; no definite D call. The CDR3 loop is CASSSRREPQHF. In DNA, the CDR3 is TGTGCCAGCAGTTCCCGCCGGGAACCCCAGCATTTT.